This T cell receptor (beta chain) came from a study of T cell responses to AZD1222 COVID-19 vaccine. This table comes from immunoSEQ multiplex PCR, and its TCRdb copy is limited to in-frame clones, with some not included. This table holds about 100,000 clones, 88% found once. Whole-study findings and limits: Baseline serology detected seropositivity in only six AZD1222 recipients.

The CDR3 consists of 14 residues. J lost 6 bases, V lost 4 bases, and 6 bases had no gene match. The V gene's germline CDR1 is LGHDT and CDR2 YNNKEL (reference sequence). In its sample, this clone was seen once. Its antigen remains unknown. This clonotype originated in an adult in good health. The sequencing used peripheral blood, collected on day 0 of AZD1222 vaccination. The chain combines TRBV3-1 (or the pseudogene TRBV3-2) with TRBJ2-1; the match to TRBD1 covers 7 bases. In DNA form, the CDR3 reads TGTGCCAGCAGCCTTCGTCCAGGGGGCAATGAGCAGTTCTTC. Protein product: CASSLRPGGNEQFF.